One and the same sample provided the 24 T cell receptor beta chains below, sequenced in a study of shared clonotypes between healthy human individuals. The table came from immunoSEQ multiplex PCR; TCRdb's copy has only in-frame clones and leaves some out. The data contain some 1.5 million clones, roughly 95% of them singletons. The material sequenced was naive CD4+ T cells sorted from blood. Subset noted: CD45RA+ positively selected. These receptor sequences come from a man aged 25-40 years in good health.

The chain is built from TRBV19 and TRBJ2-7; TRBD1 matches at 11 bases. The CDR3 extends over 17 amino acids. V shed 3 bases and J 6 bases; nucleotides not matched to a gene: 13. Germline V gives CDR1 LNHDA, CDR2 SQIVND (reference sequence). CDR3 sequence (DNA): TGTGCCAGTAGTATTCTCCCTTCCGGGACAGGGGGAGTCGAGCAGTACTTC. Translated, it gives CASSILPSGTGGVEQYF.

The gene calls are TRBV18 and TRBJ2-3; D might be TRBD2 (5 bases). Trimming pared 6 bases from V and 2 bases from J, leaving 15 bases between. Germline V gene sequence: CDR1 KGHSH, CDR2 LQKENI. This CDR3 has 15 amino acids. CDR3 coding DNA: TGTGCCAGCTCCCCCACGGGGTTGTACACAGATACGCAGTATTTT. Amino acids: CASSPTGLYTDTQYF.

The chain uses TRBV2 and TRBJ2-1; D may correspond to TRBD1 or TRBD2 (5 bases each). Germline assignment: CDR1 SNHLY and CDR2 FYNNEI. The CDR3 spans 14 residues. V lost 4 bases to trimming and J lost 1 base, with 8 bases between them. This CDR3 is CASSAWGSYNEQFF. CDR3 coding DNA: TGTGCCAGCAGTGCTTGGGGGTCCTACAATGAGCAGTTCTTC.

The chain joins TRBV5-5 to TRBJ2-1; D could derive from TRBD1 or TRBD2 (5 bases each). CDR1 SGHKS and CDR2 YYEKEE come from the germline V gene (reference sequence). V was trimmed by 4 bases and J by 7 bases, leaving 18 bases between them. CDR3 length: 15 amino acids. This CDR3 is CASSGSLGRVNEQFF. The CDR3 DNA sequence: TGTGCCAGCAGCGGGTCGCTGGGACGAGTGAATGAGCAGTTCTTC. Full variable domain (outside the CDR3, taken from reference TRBV5-5 and TRBJ2-1): DAGVTQSPTHLIKTRGQQVTLRCSPISGHKSVSWYQQVLGQGPQFIFQYYEKEERGRGNFPDRFSARQFPNYSSELNVNALLLGDSALYLCASSGSLGRVNEQFFGPGTRLTVL.

The rearrangement joins TRBV30 to TRBJ2-1; D perhaps matches TRBD2 (5 bases). The CDR3 runs 14 residues. Trimming shortened V by 2 bases and J by 0 bases, and 8 bases separated the two germline ends. CDR1 and CDR2 (germline): GTSNPN, SVGIG (reference sequence). CDR3 sequence (DNA): TGTGCCTGGAGTAGAGGGCGCTCCTACAATGAGCAGTTCTTC. It encodes CAWSRGRSYNEQFF. The full variable domain, with the rest looked up from reference TRBV30 and TRBJ2-1, is SQTIHQWPATLVQPVGSPLSLECTVEGTSNPNLYWYRQAAGRGLQLLFYSVGIGQISSEVPQNLSASRPQDRQFILSSKKLLLSDSGFYLCAWSRGRSYNEQFFGPGTRLTVL.

V gene TRBV5-1 combines with J gene TRBJ2-3; maybe TRBD2 (6 bases). The CDR3 is 15 amino acids. The germline gives CDR1 SGHRS, CDR2 YFSETQ. V shed 2 bases and J shed 3 bases, with 13 bases lying between them. CDR3 sequence (DNA): TGCGCCAGCAGCTTTCAGGGAGGAGGGACAGATACGCAGTATTTT. Amino acids: CASSFQGGGTDTQYF.

The rearrangement links TRBV7-8 to TRBJ2-2, with 10 nucleotides matching TRBD2. This CDR3 contains 18 residues. CDR1 SGHVS and CDR2 FQNEAQ come from the germline V gene. With V trimmed by 2 bases and J by 0 bases, 6 bases remained unmatched. The CDR3 DNA reads as TGTGCCAGCAGCTTATACGGACTAGCGGAGACGAACACCGGGGAGCTGTTTTTT. It encodes CASSLYGLAETNTGELFF.

This clone occurred once. The chain couples TRBV5-1 to TRBJ2-7; 11 bases map to TRBD1. The CDR3 is 17 amino acids. V was pared by 2 bases and J by 1 base, with 8 bases of the junction left unmatched. Germline CDR1 SGHRS, CDR2 YFSETQ. DNA of the CDR3: TGCGCCAGCAGCTTCGGGTCTGGGACAGGGGGTTCCTACGAGCAGTACTTC. Translation: CASSFGSGTGGSYEQYF.

This sequence joins TRBV2 and TRBJ1-5; D remains unclear. With 2 bases removed from V and 12 bases from J, the gap between germline ends came to 11 bases. There are 12 residues in the CDR3. Germline-derived CDR1 and CDR2 are SNHLY and FYNNEI. The CDR3 DNA reads TGTGCCAGCAGTGAAAGGGCCAGCGTCCAGCATTTT. Translation gives CASSERASVQHF.

The V call is TRBV2, the J call TRBJ2-1; 8 bases align to TRBD2. The CDR3 is 15 amino acids. CDR1 SNHLY and CDR2 FYNNEI come from the germline V gene. J gave up 8 bases and V 2 bases, and 8 bases lay outside the gene matches. The CDR3 region is CASSEISGTYHEQFF. The CDR3 region has the DNA TGTGCCAGCAGTGAAATTAGCGGGACTTACCATGAGCAGTTCTTC.

The chain has TRBV7-2 and TRBJ2-5; D may correspond to TRBD1 or TRBD2 (5 bases each). Per germline, CDR1 SGHTA and CDR2 FQGNSA. The CDR3 length is 14 residues. The V gene lost 6 bases and the J gene lost 1 base, with 12 bases spanning the gap. The CDR3: CASSYPGTQETQYF. As DNA, the CDR3 is TGTGCCAGCAGTTACCCGGGGACCCAAGAGACCCAGTACTTC.

J is TRBJ2-5 and V is TRBV6-6; 8 bases align to TRBD2. This CDR3 has 15 amino acids. CDR1 is MNHNY, CDR2 SVGAGI, per germline (reference sequence). V shed 7 bases and J 3 bases; nucleotides not matched to a gene: 10. CDR3 DNA: TGTGCCAGCAAAAGGCGGGAGGATTGGGAAGAGACCCAGTACTTC. Translating it yields CASKRREDWEETQYF.

This chain links TRBV5-1 with TRBJ1-5, with unresolved D. Germline CDR1 and CDR2: SGHRS and YFSETQ. V lost 4 bases and J lost 2, with 10 bases in between. This CDR3 has 14 residues. CDR3 region: CASSVRGGNQPQHF. In DNA form, the CDR3 reads TGCGCCAGCAGCGTCCGCGGAGGCAATCAGCCCCAGCATTTT.

A word on this clone: The sample carries other DNA sequences with the same CDR3. The V call is TRBV28, the J call TRBJ2-5; 7 bases match TRBD2. Per germline, CDR1 MDHEN and CDR2 SYDVKM. The CDR3 is made up of 14 amino acids. V lost 2 bases to trimming and J lost 1 base; unmatched junction nucleotides: 1. The DNA of the CDR3 is TGTGCCAGCAGTTTAGGCGGGAGCCAAGAGACCCAGTACTTC. Protein product: CASSLGGSQETQYF.

The chain carries TRBV9 and TRBJ2-2; 7 bases map to TRBD1. This CDR3 spans 16 amino acids. CDR1 SGDLS and CDR2 YYNGEE come from the germline V gene. The J segment lost 0 bases and the V segment lost 0 bases, leaving 2 bases of the junction unmatched. This chain's CDR3 is CASSVVQGANTGELFF. The CDR3 DNA is TGTGCCAGCAGCGTAGTTCAGGGGGCGAACACCGGGGAGCTGTTTTTT. Full variable domain (remainder filled in from reference TRBV9 and TRBJ2-2): DSGVTQTPKHLITATGQRVTLRCSPRSGDLSVYWYQQSLDQGLQFLIQYYNGEERAKGNILERFSAQQFPDLHSELNLSSLELGDSALYFCASSVVQGANTGELFFGEGSRLTVL.

The CDR3 loop is CASSLTDLNYGYTF. CDR3 sequence (DNA): TGTGCCAGCAGTTTGACAGACCTTAACTATGGCTACACCTTC. The rearrangement links TRBV6-1 to TRBJ1-2; maybe TRBD1 (5 bases). CDR1 and CDR2 (germline): MNHNS, SASEGT. Trimming pared 5 bases from V and 1 base from J, leaving 11 bases between. The CDR3 runs 14 residues.

The chain combines TRBV10-1 with TRBJ2-7; weak D call: TRBD2 (6 bases). Germline lookup yields CDR1 WNHNN and CDR2 SYGVQD (reference sequence). V was trimmed by 6 bases and J by 5 bases, leaving 14 bases between them. The CDR3 is 13 amino acids. The DNA of the CDR3 is TGCGCCAGCAGCTCCGGGAGCACCAACGAGCAGTACTTC. Translating it yields CASSSGSTNEQYF.

This sequence joins TRBV5-1 and TRBJ2-6, with D perhaps matching TRBD1 (6 bases). The CDR3 is made up of 15 amino acids. Germline assignment: CDR1 SGHRS and CDR2 YFSETQ. Deletions cut 5 bases from V and 1 base from J, with 10 bases between. The CDR3 DNA reads as TGCGCCAGCAGAGTCACAGGGTCTGGGGCCAACGTCCTGACTTTC. Its protein is CASRVTGSGANVLTF.

The chain carries TRBV4-1 and TRBJ2-7; 10 nucleotides align to TRBD2. The CDR3 sequence is 15 residues long. J gave up 9 bases and V 1 base, and 9 bases lay outside the gene matches. Germline loops: CDR1 MGHRA, CDR2 YSYEKL. CDR3 coding DNA: TGCGCCAGCAGCCAAGGGACTAGCGGACAACTCTCGCAGTACTTC. It specifies CASSQGTSGQLSQYF.

The chain has TRBV15 and TRBJ1-5; TRBD1 matches 7 bases. The CDR3 runs to 16 residues. CDR1 and CDR2 (germline): LNHNV, YYDKDF (reference sequence). V lost 2 bases, J lost 2 bases, and 6 bases stayed unmatched. CDR3 region: CATSRTQGQGNQPQHF. The CDR3 nucleotides read TGTGCCACCAGCAGAACCCAAGGACAGGGCAATCAGCCCCAGCATTTT.

This clone was recorded only once. The V call is TRBV2, the J call TRBJ2-1, with D maybe TRBD2 (5 bases). The CDR3 covers 15 residues. V lost 8 bases, J lost 3 bases, and 17 bases lay in between. Germline V gene data show CDR1 as SNHLY and CDR2 as FYNNEI. CDR3 sequence: CASVIRDYDYNEQFF. The CDR3 region has the DNA TGTGCCAGCGTAATCCGCGACTACGACTACAATGAGCAGTTCTTC.

V is TRBV12-5 and J is TRBJ2-3; TRBD2 agrees at 10 bases. CDR3 length: 17 residues. After removal of 1 base from V and 5 bases from J, the junction contained 9 bases not matched to a gene. Looked up from germline, CDR1 is LGHNT and CDR2 is FRNRAP. CDR3 DNA sequence: TGTGCTAGTGGTTTGGGCCTTCTAGCGGGAGAACGAGATACGCAGTATTTT. Amino acid sequence: CASGLGLLAGERDTQYF.

This clone was recorded once. The CDR3 DNA is TGTGCCAGCAGTTTTGCCGGGGGGACCCACAATGAGCAGTTCTTC. Its translation is CASSFAGGTHNEQFF. The V and J genes are TRBV7-3 and TRBJ2-1, with 7 bases lining up with TRBD2. Germline-derived CDR1 and CDR2 are SGHTA and FQGTGA. CDR3 size: 15 residues. Trimming took 6 bases from V and 5 from J; bases not matched to a gene: 10.

This chain connects TRBV5-6 to TRBJ2-7; possibly TRBD1 for D (5 bases). This CDR3 has 15 amino acids. V dropped 2 bases and J dropped 7 bases, with 19 bases sitting between them. The germline gives CDR1 SGHDT, CDR2 YYEEEE. The CDR3 loop reads CASSFIARGLYEQYF. CDR3 nucleotides: TGTGCCAGCAGCTTTATCGCAAGGGGATTATATGAGCAGTACTTC.